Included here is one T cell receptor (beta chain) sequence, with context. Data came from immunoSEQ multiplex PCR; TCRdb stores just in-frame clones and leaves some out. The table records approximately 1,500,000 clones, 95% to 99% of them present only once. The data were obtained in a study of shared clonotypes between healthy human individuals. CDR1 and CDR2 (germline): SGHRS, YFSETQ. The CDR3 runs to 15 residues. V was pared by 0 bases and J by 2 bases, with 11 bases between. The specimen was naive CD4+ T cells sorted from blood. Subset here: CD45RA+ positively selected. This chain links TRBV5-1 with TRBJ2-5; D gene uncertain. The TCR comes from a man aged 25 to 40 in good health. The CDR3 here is CASSLGLDFQETQYF. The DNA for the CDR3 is TGCGCCAGCAGCTTGGGACTTGACTTTCAAGAGACCCAGTACTTC.